A selection of T cell receptor beta chains follows, all from one sample in a study of cytomegalovirus exposure and HLA in healthy donors. Produced via immunoSEQ multiplex PCR; TCRdb's table is partial and in-frame only. The sample carries a few hundred thousand clones, 90% recorded once. The sample comprised PBMCs. Receptors were obtained from a woman younger than 35 in good health and CMV-seronegative. The CDR3 runs from the conserved cysteine through the conserved F or W. A D gene is named only where the DNA matches it firmly. Some rows have no size entry. The others give once, few or many, or a class for an expanded clone.

V: TRBV4-2
size: NA
J: TRBJ1-2
D: TRBD1
length: 12
DNA: TGTGCCAGCAGCCAGACAGGGAGCGGCTACACCTTC
CDR3: CASSQTGSGYTF

V: TRBV7-3
size: once
J: TRBJ1-2
D: NA
length: 13
DNA: TGTGCCAGCAGCCCCGGACACCCCTATGGCTACACCTTC
CDR3: CASSPGHPYGYTF

V: TRBV2
size: once
J: TRBJ2-1
D: TRBD1
length: 16
DNA: TGTGCCAGCAGCACTCCTCGGGACAGGGGGTCGAATGAGCAGTTCTTC
CDR3: CASSTPRDRGSNEQFF

V: TRBV19
size: NA
J: TRBJ2-1
D: TRBD1
length: 13
DNA: TGTGCCAGTACAGGGGGCTTTTTTACTGAGCAGTTCTTC
CDR3: CASTGGFFTEQFF

V: TRBV28
size: NA
J: TRBJ2-4
D: TRBD2
length: 15
DNA: TGTGCCAGCAGCACCGCGGGGGGCGGGGGAAACATTCAGTACTTC
CDR3: CASSTAGGGGNIQYF

V: TRBV18
size: NA
J: TRBJ1-4
D: TRBD1
length: 17
DNA: TGTGCCAGCTCACCACGGGATACGGACAGGGGGCATGAAAAACTGTTTTTT
CDR3: CASSPRDTDRGHEKLFF

V: TRBV5-1
size: NA
J: TRBJ1-1
D: NA
length: 17
DNA: TGCGCCAGCAGCCCCAGGGGCCCGTTTGTTGCGAACACTGAAGCTTTCTTT
CDR3: CASSPRGPFVANTEAFF

V: TRBV5-1
size: NA
J: TRBJ2-1
D: NA
length: 14
DNA: TGCGCCAGCAGCCTGGAAGGGGGGGGCAATGAGCAGTTCTTC
CDR3: CASSLEGGGNEQFF

V: TRBV19
size: NA
J: TRBJ1-2
D: NA
length: 16
DNA: TGTGCCAGTAGTATCGTGGGACACAGGATTAACTATGGCTACACCTTC
CDR3: CASSIVGHRINYGYTF

V: TRBV7-8
size: NA
J: TRBJ1-2
D: NA
length: 13
DNA: TGTGCCAGCAGCTCAGGGCCGCAGGGTGGCTACACCTTC
CDR3: CASSSGPQGGYTF

V: TRBV4-1
size: few
J: TRBJ2-7
D: NA
length: 12
DNA: TGCGCCAGCAGCCAAGATCCCAACGAGCAGTACTTC
CDR3: CASSQDPNEQYF

V: TRBV11-2
size: NA
J: TRBJ2-2
D: TRBD1
length: 15
DNA: TGTGCCAGCAGCCCTGGACAGGAGAACACCGGGGAGCTGTTTTTT
CDR3: CASSPGQENTGELFF

V: TRBV28
size: NA
J: TRBJ2-7
D: NA
length: 12
DNA: TGTGCCAGCAGTTTCCGCGCTCCTGAGCAGTACTTC
CDR3: CASSFRAPEQYF

V: TRBV20-1
size: NA
J: TRBJ2-1
D: NA
length: 11
DNA: TGCAGTGCTACCGGGAGCAATGAGCAGTTCTTC
CDR3: CSATGSNEQFF

V: TRBV5-1
size: NA
J: TRBJ2-1
D: TRBD1
length: 16
DNA: TGCGCCAGCAGCTTGTACCGGACAGGGGGTTACAATGAGCAGTTCTTC
CDR3: CASSLYRTGGYNEQFF

V: TRBV28
size: NA
J: TRBJ1-4
D: NA
length: 14
DNA: TGTGCCAGCAGCTTGGACAGTTATAATGAAAAACTGTTTTTT
CDR3: CASSLDSYNEKLFF

V: TRBV2
size: NA
J: TRBJ2-2
D: TRBD2
length: 17
DNA: TGTGCCAGCAGTGCGGGACTAGCGGGGGAAAACACCGGGGAGCTGTTTTTT
CDR3: CASSAGLAGENTGELFF

V: TRBV6-5
size: NA
J: TRBJ1-4
D: TRBD1
length: 15
DNA: TGTGCCAGCAGTTATTCGGGACAGGGGCATGAAAAACTGTTTTTT
CDR3: CASSYSGQGHEKLFF

V: TRBV6-5
size: many
J: TRBJ2-7
D: NA
length: 15
DNA: TGTGCCAGCAGTTACTCGAGTACAGGAATTTACGAGCAGTACTTC
CDR3: CASSYSSTGIYEQYF

V: TRBV7-9
size: NA
J: TRBJ2-6
D: TRBD1
length: 18
DNA: TGTGCCAGCAGCTCACCGGGACAGGGCAGCTCTGGGGCCAACGTCCTGACTTTC
CDR3: CASSSPGQGSSGANVLTF

V: TRBV4-3
size: NA
J: TRBJ2-2
D: TRBD1
length: 16
DNA: TGCGCCAGCAGCCTCGAACAGGGGGCGCGGGCCGGGGAGCTGTTTTTT
CDR3: CASSLEQGARAGELFF

V: TRBV4-1
size: NA
J: TRBJ1-5
D: NA
length: 12
DNA: TGCGCCAGCAGCCCAACCACGGGACCCCAGCATTTT
CDR3: CASSPTTGPQHF

V: TRBV6-5
size: NA
J: TRBJ2-1
D: TRBD1
length: 15
DNA: TGTGCCAGCAGAAGGGACAGTAGCTCCTACAATGAGCAGTTCTTC
CDR3: CASRRDSSSYNEQFF

V: TRBV7-3
size: many
J: TRBJ2-1
D: TRBD2
length: 18
DNA: TGTGCCAGCAGCTTAATCGCGGCTAGCGGGGGGCATAACAATGAGCAGTTCTTC
CDR3: CASSLIAASGGHNNEQFF

V: TRBV6-1
size: NA
J: TRBJ1-4
D: TRBD1
length: 18
DNA: TGTGCCAGCAGTGAAGTCCGGGACAGGGTGAGGGAGGGAGAAAAACTGTTTTTT
CDR3: CASSEVRDRVREGEKLFF

V: TRBV7-9
size: NA
J: TRBJ1-1
D: NA
length: 15
DNA: TGTGCCAGCAGCTTAGTGGGGGGGAGGAACACTGAAGCTTTCTTT
CDR3: CASSLVGGRNTEAFF

V: TRBV18
size: NA
J: TRBJ2-7
D: TRBD1
length: 17
DNA: TGTGCCAGCTCACCGGGGACAGGGACGACAAGATTCGACGAGCAGTACTTC
CDR3: CASSPGTGTTRFDEQYF

V: TRBV28
size: NA
J: TRBJ2-2
D: TRBD1
length: 14
DNA: TGTGCCAGCACTCCCAGGGGGCATACCGGGGAGCTGTTTTTT
CDR3: CASTPRGHTGELFF

V: TRBV25-1
size: NA
J: TRBJ1-1
D: NA
length: 18
DNA: TGTGCCAGCACCCCCCGTCCCCCTCGACAGGCTACGGACACTGAAGCTTTCTTT
CDR3: CASTPRPPRQATDTEAFF